A selection of T cell receptor beta chains follows, all from one sample in a study of blood T cells in healthy people across ages. TCRdb passed the 5' RACE reads through MiXCR, listing each CDR3 protein once. The profile shows around 2 million distinct CDR3 sequences, about 39% of them singletons. The sample taken for sequencing was blood. These receptors all come from a human donor in good health. Each CDR3 is given with its conserved first and last residue. The D gene is left open where the match is weak. Size values are once, few and many counts, or a class for expanded clones, and some rows have none.

clone_size	v_call	j_call	d_call	cdr3_aa	cdr3_nt
-	TRBV7-9	TRBJ2-3	-	CASRSGTASTDAQYF	TGTGCCAGCAGATCAGGAACAGCTAGCACAGATGCGCAGTATTTT
-	TRBV10-3	TRBJ2-7	TRBD2	CAIGSPGLSYEQYF	TGCGCCATCGGATCGCCGGGACTATCCTACGAGCAGTACTTC
-	TRBV24-1	TRBJ2-1	-	CATSRGGHYNEQFF	TGTGCCACCAGTCGCGGGGGCCATTACAATGAGCAGTTCTTC
-	TRBV12-3/TRBV12-4	TRBJ2-7	TRBD2	CASSLRTSGGRNSYEQYF	TGTGCCAGCAGTCTCCGGACTAGCGGGGGGCGGAACTCCTACGAGCAGTACTTC
-	TRBV5-6	TRBJ2-7	TRBD1	CASSSGGQGASYEQYF	TGTGCCAGCAGCTCAGGAGGCCAGGGGGCTTCCTACGAGCAGTACTTC
few	TRBV27	TRBJ1-2	-	CASAPGGRYGYTF	TGTGCCAGCGCACCGGGCGGACGGTATGGCTACACCTTC
many	TRBV20-1	TRBJ2-1	-	CALRGADEQFF	TGCGCCCTTCGGGGGGCCGATGAGCAGTTCTTC
few	TRBV7-8	TRBJ1-2	-	CASSLLIGDIAGYTF	TGTGCCAGCAGCTTACTCATTGGCGATATAGCAGGCTACACCTTC
-	TRBV20-1	TRBJ1-2	-	CSAGGSLTNYGYTF	TGCAGTGCCGGGGGGAGCCTAACTAACTATGGCTACACCTTC
few	TRBV12-3/TRBV12-4	TRBJ1-1	-	CASKEGGRAFF	TGTGCCAGCAAGGAGGGGGGGAGGGCTTTCTTT
few	TRBV10-3	TRBJ2-1	TRBD2	CAISVQTSGASYNEQFF	TGTGCCATCAGTGTCCAGACTAGCGGGGCGTCCTACAATGAGCAGTTCTTC
-	TRBV20-1	TRBJ2-1	TRBD2	CSARISGGSGAWMMFF	TGCAGTGCTAGGATCTCTGGTGGGAGCGGGGCTTGGATGATGTTCTTC
few	TRBV4-3	TRBJ2-6	-	CASSHDFTPGANVLTF	TGCGCCAGCAGCCATGACTTTACCCCAGGGGCCAACGTCCTGACTTTC
-	TRBV12-3/TRBV12-4	TRBJ1-2	-	CASSLAGTLGLYGYTF	TGTGCCAGCAGTTTGGCCGGGACTCTCGGCCTCTATGGCTACACCTTC
-	TRBV7-2	TRBJ2-1	TRBD2	CASSLEGGGAGYEQFF	TGTGCCAGCAGCTTAGAGGGCGGGGGGGCCGGCTATGAGCAGTTCTTC
few	TRBV7-2	TRBJ2-5	-	CASSLSSWETQYF	TGTGCCAGCAGCTTGTCCAGTTGGGAGACCCAGTACTTC
-	TRBV6-5	TRBJ1-2	TRBD1	CASVRTGDHGYTF	TGTGCCAGCGTCCGTACAGGGGACCATGGCTACACCTTC
-	TRBV12-3/TRBV12-4	TRBJ1-1	-	CASSDSTGTLPFF	TGTGCCAGCAGTGACTCAACAGGGACGTTGCCTTTCTTT
-	TRBV10-3	TRBJ1-2	-	CAITWDGEGYGYTF	TGTGCCATCACCTGGGACGGTGAGGGCTATGGCTACACCTTC
many	TRBV29-1	TRBJ2-7	-	CSVGRKQYF	TGCAGCGTTGGGAGGAAGCAGTACTTC
-	TRBV15	TRBJ2-5	TRBD1	CATSRGTGTGQETQYF	TGTGCCACCAGCAGAGGTACCGGGACAGGTCAAGAGACCCAGTACTTC
-	TRBV29-1	TRBJ2-3	TRBD1	CSAPGQVGDTQYF	TGCAGCGCCCCAGGACAGGTCGGCGATACGCAGTATTTT
-	TRBV12-3/TRBV12-4	TRBJ2-1	-	CASSSLGQPPSYNEQFF	TGTGCCAGCAGTTCCTTAGGACAGCCACCCTCCTACAATGAGCAGTTCTTC
-	TRBV29-1	TRBJ2-2	-	CSARGNTRELFF	TGCAGCGCTCGGGGGAACACCAGGGAGCTGTTTTTT
few	TRBV4-1	TRBJ2-7	-	CASSPGRAGNSYEQYF	TGCGCCAGCAGCCCGGGTCGGGCGGGAAACTCCTACGAGCAGTACTTC
few	TRBV4-2	TRBJ2-3	-	CASSQDSGPTDTQYF	TGTGCCAGCAGCCAAGATTCGGGGCCCACAGATACGCAGTATTTT
few	TRBV7-2	TRBJ2-5	TRBD2	CASSLGPASGGPGAQYF	TGTGCCAGCAGCTTGGGACCGGCTAGCGGGGGGCCAGGGGCCCAGTACTTC
-	TRBV5-1	TRBJ2-6	-	CASSSTGSGADVLTF	TGCGCCAGCAGCTCCACAGGGTCTGGGGCCGACGTCCTGACTTTC
few	TRBV20-1	TRBJ1-6	-	CSASPGGRPGSYNSPLHF	TGCAGTGCTAGTCCGGGAGGCAGGCCCGGCTCCTATAATTCACCCCTCCACTTT
-	TRBV4-1	TRBJ2-5	-	CASSQEPVLGTQYF	TGCGCCAGCAGCCAAGAGCCGGTGTTAGGGACCCAGTACTTC
few	TRBV12-3/TRBV12-4	TRBJ2-1	-	CASSYASGGPYNEQFF	TGTGCCAGCAGCTACGCCTCGGGGGGCCCCTACAATGAGCAGTTCTTC
-	TRBV6-1	TRBJ2-1	TRBD1	CASSDRGRVINEQFF	TGTGCCAGCAGTGACAGGGGGCGAGTGATTAATGAGCAGTTCTTC
few	TRBV18	TRBJ2-1	TRBD2	CASSPSGTSGGAYNEQFF	TGTGCCAGCTCACCTTCCGGGACTAGCGGGGGGGCCTACAATGAGCAGTTCTTC
once	TRBV7-9	TRBJ2-1	-	CASSQSRVHRRSTPNEQFF	TGTGCCAGCAGCCAAAGTCGAGTTCATCGTCGCTCGACCCCCAATGAGCAGTTCTTC
-	TRBV28	TRBJ2-5	TRBD2	CASRDGGEGETQYF	TGTGCCAGCAGGGATGGAGGGGAGGGGGAGACCCAGTACTTC
-	TRBV7-9	TRBJ2-7	TRBD2	CASSLGGDYSYEQYF	TGTGCCAGCAGCTTAGGAGGGGACTACTCCTACGAGCAGTACTTC
-	TRBV27	TRBJ1-2	-	CATTPNFYGYTF	TGTGCCACCACCCCTAACTTCTATGGCTACACCTTC
few	TRBV10-3	TRBJ2-1	TRBD2	CAISDGTSGGAGEQFF	TGTGCCATCAGTGATGGGACTAGCGGGGGGGCAGGAGAGCAGTTCTTC
-	TRBV12-3/TRBV12-4	TRBJ1-2	-	CASSLWGSGGYTF	TGTGCCAGCAGTTTGTGGGGTAGTGGTGGCTACACCTTC
few	TRBV20-1	TRBJ2-7	-	CSATSSRGGSYEQYF	TGCAGTGCCACCTCAAGCAGGGGTGGGTCCTACGAGCAGTACTTC
-	TRBV12-3/TRBV12-4	TRBJ1-2	-	CASSPVRGNGYTF	TGTGCCAGCAGCCCCGTTCGGGGAAATGGCTACACCTTC
-	TRBV7-6	TRBJ2-3	TRBD2	CASSLVPGGNVHDAQYF	TGTGCCAGCAGCTTAGTTCCCGGGGGGAATGTGCACGATGCGCAGTATTTT
-	TRBV6-2/TRBV6-3	TRBJ2-1	-	CASRFRAGPLNEQFF	TGTGCCAGCAGATTCCGGGCCGGTCCACTCAATGAGCAGTTCTTC
few	TRBV4-1	TRBJ2-4	TRBD1	CASSQPGQAPLEQYF	TGCGCCAGCAGCCAACCAGGACAGGCTCCTTTAGAGCAGTACTTC
few	TRBV7-2	TRBJ2-3	TRBD2	CASSRAGGASTDTQYF	TGTGCCAGCAGCCGAGCGGGGGGGGCTAGCACAGATACGCAGTATTTT
-	TRBV6-5	TRBJ2-7	-	CASSYYRDPPRNEQYF	TGTGCCAGCAGTTACTACCGGGACCCCCCAAGGAACGAGCAGTACTTC
-	TRBV5-1	TRBJ1-6	-	CASSQSKGWDNSPLHF	TGCGCCAGCAGCCAATCTAAGGGGTGGGATAATTCACCCCTCCACTTT
-	TRBV6-5	TRBJ2-1	TRBD2	CASRRLAGGFWEQFF	TGTGCCAGCAGAAGACTAGCGGGGGGGTTTTGGGAGCAGTTCTTC
-	TRBV28	TRBJ2-7	TRBD2	CASSSGTSLYEQYF	TGTGCCAGCAGTTCCGGGACTAGCCTCTACGAGCAGTACTTC
many	TRBV3-1	TRBJ1-5	-	CASSQRDSNQPQHF	TGTGCCAGCAGCCAAAGGGACAGCAATCAGCCCCAGCATTTT
few	TRBV12-3/TRBV12-4	TRBJ1-2	TRBD1	CASTSVDRGRFGYTF	TGTGCCAGCACCTCAGTCGACAGGGGAAGGTTCGGCTACACCTTC
-	TRBV4-1	TRBJ1-5	-	CASSQSGPYSNQPQHF	TGCGCCAGCAGCCAATCCGGCCCATATAGCAATCAGCCCCAGCATTTT
many	TRBV29-1	TRBJ2-3	TRBD1	CSVRGQSSTDTQYF	TGCAGCGTGAGGGGACAGTCTAGCACAGATACGCAGTATTTT
few	TRBV5-1	TRBJ2-7	-	CASSLRLFGEQYF	TGCGCCAGCAGCTTGCGGCTATTCGGCGAGCAGTACTTC
-	TRBV20-1	TRBJ2-5	TRBD1	CSARDPFKQGQVETQYF	TGCAGTGCTAGAGATCCTTTTAAACAGGGGCAGGTGGAGACCCAGTACTTC